A selection of T cell receptor beta chains follows, all from one sample in a study of T cell responses to AZD1222 COVID-19 vaccine. Libraries were prepared by immunoSEQ multiplex PCR; TCRdb keeps only in-frame clonotypes and omits some of them. The data contain about 100,000 clones, approximately 89% of them singletons. The starting material was peripheral blood, obtained 28 days after the second AZD1222 dose. The source of these receptors is an adult who received the AZD1222 COVID-19 vaccine. Both conserved end residues are part of each CDR3. Fields, in order: clone size, D gene, J gene, V gene, CDR3 DNA, CDR3 protein. A D gene is named only where the DNA matches it firmly. The size field is filled for only some rows; it gives once, few, many or a size class.

NA	NA	TRBJ2-1	TRBV3-1/TRBV3-2	TGTGCCAGCAGCCAGGGACCGAGCTCCTACAATGAGCAGTTCTTC	CASSQGPSSYNEQFF
NA	NA	TRBJ2-7	TRBV7-2	TGTGCCAGCAGCTCTGTGGGCCTCAACTACGAGCAGTACTTC	CASSSVGLNYEQYF
NA	NA	TRBJ2-2	TRBV5-8	TGTGCCAGCAGACCCCGACAACTCACCGGGGAGCTGTTTTTT	CASRPRQLTGELFF
NA	TRBD1	TRBJ2-7	TRBV28	TGTGCCAGCACCCAGACAGGGTTCGAGCAGTACTTC	CASTQTGFEQYF
NA	NA	TRBJ2-2	TRBV4-3	TGCGCCAGCAGCCTCACTAGAGGAGGGACCGGGGAGCTGTTTTTT	CASSLTRGGTGELFF
NA	NA	TRBJ1-3	TRBV7-2	TGTGCCAGCAGCTTATTGAGGTCTGGAAACACCATATATTTT	CASSLLRSGNTIYF
NA	NA	TRBJ2-3	TRBV6-5	TGTGCCAGCAGCGCCCTGGGTTCCGGGTCCGATACGCAGTATTTT	CASSALGSGSDTQYF
NA	TRBD2	TRBJ2-3	TRBV25-1	TGTGCCAGCAGTGGCCTAGCGGGAGCCAGTTGGGATACGCAGTATTTT	CASSGLAGASWDTQYF
NA	TRBD2	TRBJ2-1	TRBV6-5	TGTGCCAGCAGTTACGGAACTAGCGGGAGGGGTGAGGAGCAGTTCTTC	CASSYGTSGRGEEQFF
NA	NA	TRBJ1-3	TRBV10-3	TGTGCCATCGCGAGGGACCCTGGAAACACCATATATTTT	CAIARDPGNTIYF
NA	TRBD2	TRBJ2-7	TRBV4-1	TGCGCCAGCAGCTACCTGACTAGCGGGAGTTACTCCTACGAGCAGTACTTC	CASSYLTSGSYSYEQYF
NA	TRBD2	TRBJ2-1	TRBV6-5	TGTGCCAGCAGTTTAGCGGGAGGGCCTAAGATTGAGCAGTTCTTC	CASSLAGGPKIEQFF
NA	TRBD2	TRBJ2-7	TRBV6-1	TGTGCCAGCAGTGGGACCGTGACGACTAGCGGGAGAAGGTACGAGCAGTACTTC	CASSGTVTTSGRRYEQYF
NA	NA	TRBJ2-1	TRBV10-1	TGCGCCAGCAGTGCTCGCAGGGGTAACAATGAGCAGTTCTTC	CASSARRGNNEQFF
NA	NA	TRBJ2-3	TRBV5-1	TGCGCCAGCGCCCGTTGGGTTGTCACAGATACGCAGTATTTT	CASARWVVTDTQYF
once	NA	TRBJ2-7	TRBV5-1	TGCGCCAGCAGCCCGAGCGGCGCCAGCTCCTACGAGCAGTACTTC	CASSPSGASSYEQYF
NA	TRBD2	TRBJ2-1	TRBV15	TGTGCCACCAGTACTTCCATGGGCCTAGCGGGAGGCAATGAGCAGTTCTTC	CATSTSMGLAGGNEQFF
NA	NA	TRBJ1-3	TRBV18	TGTGCCAGCTCACCCGGGACAAACTCTGGAAACACCATATATTTT	CASSPGTNSGNTIYF
few	NA	TRBJ2-7	TRBV20-1	TGCAGTGCCGGGGCGTACGAGCAGTACTTC	CSAGAYEQYF
NA	TRBD1	TRBJ2-3	TRBV20-1	TGCAGTGCTAGTTATGTAGACAGGGGGCGAGATACGCAGTATTTT	CSASYVDRGRDTQYF
NA	NA	TRBJ1-1	TRBV5-8	TGTGCCAGCAGCTTGGGTCTGTTAAAGAACACTGAAGCTTTCTTT	CASSLGLLKNTEAFF
NA	TRBD2	TRBJ2-1	TRBV28	TGTGCCATTTCAACGGGAGGGCTCAGACACAATGAGCAGTTCTTC	CAISTGGLRHNEQFF
NA	TRBD1	TRBJ1-2	TRBV18	TGTGCCAGCTCATCCTCCGGGACAGTTACACCTGGCTACACCTTC	CASSSSGTVTPGYTF
NA	NA	TRBJ2-1	TRBV5-8	TGTGCCAGCAGCTCGACCCGACTCAAGTGGGGGTCGACAAACAATGAGCAGTTCTTC	CASSSTRLKWGSTNNEQFF
NA	NA	TRBJ1-2	TRBV5-4	TGTGCCAGCAGCTATCAGGGTAGCTACACCTTC	CASSYQGSYTF
NA	NA	TRBJ2-7	TRBV4-1	TGCGCCAGCAGCCCCCGCCAGGGGCCCTACGAGCAGTACTTC	CASSPRQGPYEQYF
NA	NA	TRBJ1-2	TRBV19	TGTGCCAGTACTCCAGCTACTTATAACTATGGCTACACCTTC	CASTPATYNYGYTF
NA	TRBD1	TRBJ1-4	TRBV28	TGTGCCAGCAGTTTGGGACAGGGGAGGGTCGGTGAAAAACTGTTTTTT	CASSLGQGRVGEKLFF
NA	TRBD1	TRBJ2-1	TRBV6-5	TGTGCCAGCAGCCGGACCGGGACAGGGTACAATGAGCAGTTCTTC	CASSRTGTGYNEQFF
NA	TRBD2	TRBJ2-3	TRBV6-4	TGTGCCAGCAGTGCGACTAGCGGAAGCACAGATACGCAGTATTTT	CASSATSGSTDTQYF
NA	NA	TRBJ2-7	TRBV5-1	TGCGCCAGCAGCGCGAGCGCGGGATCCTCCTACGAGCAGTACTTC	CASSASAGSSYEQYF
NA	NA	TRBJ1-5	TRBV28	TGTGCCAGCAGTTCCGGTCAGCCCCAGCATTTT	CASSSGQPQHF
NA	TRBD1	TRBJ1-1	TRBV5-1	TGCGCCAGCAGGTTGACAGGGTACACTGAAGCTTTCTTT	CASRLTGYTEAFF
NA	TRBD1	TRBJ1-4	TRBV4-3	TGCGCCAGCAGCCGGACAGGGAGCGGGGAAAAACTGTTTTTT	CASSRTGSGEKLFF
NA	NA	TRBJ1-5	TRBV24-1	TGTGCCACCGGAACCGGGTCTTCCAATCAGCCCCAGCATTTT	CATGTGSSNQPQHF
NA	TRBD2	TRBJ2-5	TRBV7-8	TGTGCCAGCAGCAAAGGGAGGGCTCGGCCGCAAGAGACCCAGTACTTC	CASSKGRARPQETQYF
NA	TRBD1	TRBJ1-2	TRBV3-1/TRBV3-2	TGTGCCAGCAGCGCCCCCGGGACAGGGGGACTTTTAGGCTACACCTTC	CASSAPGTGGLLGYTF
NA	TRBD1	TRBJ2-7	TRBV28	TGTGCCAGCAGTTCAAACCGGGACAGGGGGTGGGAGCAGTACTTC	CASSSNRDRGWEQYF
NA	NA	TRBJ1-5	TRBV19	TGTGCCAGTAGTATAAGTTGGAATAGCAATCAGCCCCAGCATTTT	CASSISWNSNQPQHF
NA	NA	TRBJ2-3	TRBV5-1	TGCGCCAGCCGCCAAGAGGGGTTCACAGATACGCAGTATTTT	CASRQEGFTDTQYF
NA	NA	TRBJ1-3	TRBV9	TGTGCCAGCAGCGTACAGGGCACATACTCTGGAAACACCATATATTTT	CASSVQGTYSGNTIYF
NA	NA	TRBJ1-5	TRBV28	TGTGCCAGCAGTTTAGGAGGGTCCGGTCAGCCCCAGCATTTT	CASSLGGSGQPQHF
NA	NA	TRBJ1-1	TRBV11-2	TGTGCCAGCACCCCGGCAGTGGGGAATGAAGCTTTCTTT	CASTPAVGNEAFF